This T cell receptor beta chain was recovered during a study of blood T cell repertoires in COVID-19. Study-level background: Both acute and convalescent COVID-19 samples were obtained from the United States, Italy and Spain. In each case, the material was cDNA or gDNA derived from T cells, B-cell-depleted T cells, or PBMCs.

V was clipped by 6 bases and J by 0 bases; unmatched bases: 4. Germline V gives CDR1 KGHSH, CDR2 LQKENI. The CDR3 extends over 14 amino acids. As handled by the study authors: Amplifying reference gene primers gave estimates of nucleated cell counts. Some clones are missing from TCRdb's copy, which holds only in-frame ones; the method was immunoSEQ multiplex PCR. V and J calls plus clone size are reproduced from that table; the DNA served to infer D and trimming. The table lists around 200,000 clones, over 75% of them singletons. The source is a woman in her fifties or sixties with acute or convalescent COVID-19. The chain carries TRBV18 and TRBJ2-7; TRBD1 aligns across 8 bases. The source material was peripheral blood. The chain's CDR3 is CASSTGTGSYEQYF. DNA of the CDR3: TGTGCCAGCTCCACCGGGACAGGCTCCTACGAGCAGTACTTC.